This TCR beta chain was captured in a study of blood T cell repertoires in COVID-19. Study details: The United States, Italy and Spain provided the acute and convalescent COVID-19 samples. Sources were T cells, B-cell-depleted T cells, or PBMCs; the material itself was cDNA or gDNA.

In the study's own analysis: Reference gene primer amplification gave nucleated cell count estimates. Profiled with immunoSEQ multiplex PCR; TCRdb holds only in-frame clones, not every one. V and J calls and clone size are given by that table; D and trimming were obtained from the DNA. The table has more than 250,000 clones, about nine tenths seen once; the top ten hold approximately 1.8%. This sequence was found in a woman in her thirties with COVID-19, enrolled during active disease. Sequenced sample: peripheral blood.

CDR3 in DNA: TGTGCCAGCAGCTTAGGCAGGGGTATGACGGTACCCCAGCATTTT. This codes for CASSLGRGMTVPQHF. The rearrangement links TRBV13 to TRBJ1-5; TRBD1 is a possible D gene (6 bases). The V and J ends lost 0 bases and 10 bases respectively, with 16 bases between them. CDR1 is PRHDT, CDR2 FYEKMQ, per germline (reference sequence). CDR3 length: 15 residues.